The clone carrying this TCR beta chain was picked up one time. Its target is not known. Sequencing targeted TCR beta in blood CD8+ and CD4+ T cells. TEMRA cells underwent FACS enrichment and CD8+ and CD4+ T cells underwent negative isolation. With random hexamers, 0.5 to 1 ug RNA was reverse transcribed. TCRdb analysed the immunoSEQ multiplex PCR reads with MiXCR anew, one entry per CDR3 protein. The sample holds fewer than 150,000 distinct CDR3 sequences, more than 75% seen once. The data derive from a study of CD8 T cells in Susac syndrome. Trimming pared 2 bases from V and 1 base from J, leaving 6 bases between. The CDR3 sequence is 13 residues long. CDR1 is SGHAT, CDR2 FQNNGV, per germline. Study results and limitations: That the number of individuals in its TCR sequencing and HLA analysis was relatively small was acknowledged by the study.

The J gene is TRBJ2-7, the V gene TRBV11-2, with D uncertain. Sequencing was done on a sample of CD8+ T cells from PBMCs. This receptor was identified in a human donor with multiple sclerosis. CDR3 loop: CASSLQVSYEQYF. In DNA form, the CDR3 reads TGTGCCAGCAGCTTACAGGTATCCTACGAGCAGTACTTC.